This TCR beta chain was recorded in a study of blood T cell repertoires in COVID-19. TCRdb's copy holds only in-frame clones and misses some; the assay was immunoSEQ multiplex PCR. The table lists some 140,000 clones, 84% of them singletons, with about 1.5% in the top ten. This clone is judged medium-sized (0.01 to 0.1%). The germline V and J ends were trimmed by 0 bases and 2 bases, with 13 bases remaining between them. Per the germline V gene, CDR1 is SNHLY and CDR2 is FYNNEI. This CDR3 spans 16 amino acids. This TCR was sampled from a man between 60 and 75 years old with acute or convalescent COVID-19. The source material was peripheral blood. The V call is TRBV2, the J call TRBJ1-2, with a weak D call TRBD1 (5 bases). CDR3: CASSEAQTAENYGYTF. The CDR3 DNA reads as TGTGCCAGCAGTGAAGCGCAGACAGCAGAGAACTATGGCTACACCTTC.